The TCR beta chain under discussion was sequenced for a study of metastatic and nonmetastatic thyroid tumors (dated by TCRdb to 2020 to 2021). The study in broad terms: Repertoires from peripheral blood and from tumor or nodule tissue samples of malignant and benign thyroid patients were compared.

Broad study findings and their caveats: In both blood and tumor samples, TCR beta diversity was reported to be significantly higher in malignant tumors than in benign nodules.

In this sample, this clone turned up many times. The antigen it binds to is not known. No base quality information exists; no much larger clone differs at one position. Library construction relied on PCR. Sequencing used an Illumina HiSeq 4000. The TCR beta-chain CDR3 region of each patient was profiled by high-throughput sequencing. In the authors' own workflow: A classifier to discriminate distant-metastatic papillary thyroid cancer patients was built from CDR3 differences across clinicopathological groups. The Shannon index was used to measure repertoire diversity, and the Morisita-Horn index was used to measure how similar tumor and blood repertoires were. TCRdb reprocessed the public reads (quality trimming at Q25 with fastp, clone calling with MiXCR) and kept in-frame beta chains. TCRdb, not the original authors, processed these V and J calls. The sample includes about 23,000 clones, with 20% to 30% observed a single time. The ten largest clones capture roughly an eighth of the sample.

Before undergoing thyroid surgery, none of the patients had been given any kind of treatment. Using T-cell receptor beta sequencing, the researchers looked back retrospectively at clinical samples from patients, gathered between about 2011 and 2019. The sequencing input was tumor tissue. The source is a male donor with papillary thyroid cancer or a benign thyroid nodule (not recorded which). Some clones in this sample may be carry-over from other donors' samples.

The bases read TGCAGTGCTAGAGTAGGGGCAGGGGGTATCTACAATGAGCAGTTCTTC. Its coded protein is CSARVGAGGIYNEQFF. In this chain, TRBV20-1 is recombined with TRBJ2-1; TRBD1 fits 7 bases in the junction. The CDR3 runs 16 amino acids, cysteine and phenylalanine included. Only CDR3 DNA remains: 48 bases, in frame from the first base. V is pruned by 1 base and J by 3 bases, leaving 9 bases of the junction without a gene match. Taken from the germline V gene (reference sequence), the CDR1 and CDR2 loops are DFQATT and SNEGSKA.